This T cell receptor (beta chain) is from a study of cytomegalovirus exposure and HLA in healthy donors. The study's findings and limits: Researchers counted some 150 TCR beta chains as cytomegalovirus-associated.

The CDR3 sequence is 16 residues long. V was cut by 0 bases and J by 3 bases, with 12 bases left in between. Germline loops: CDR1 SGDLS, CDR2 YYNGEE. Assay: immunoSEQ multiplex PCR; the TCRdb copy retains only in-frame clones and omits some. Of about 180,000 clones listed, approximately 90% are singletons. Notes on this clone: Its antigen is undetermined.

The V call is TRBV9, the J call TRBJ2-2, with D uncertain. The origin of this receptor is a woman under 40 in good health and CMV-seronegative. The specimen sequenced was PBMCs. CDR3 amino acids: CASSVEETGYTGELFF. The CDR3 coding sequence is TGTGCCAGCAGCGTAGAGGAAACCGGGTACACCGGGGAGCTGTTTTTT.